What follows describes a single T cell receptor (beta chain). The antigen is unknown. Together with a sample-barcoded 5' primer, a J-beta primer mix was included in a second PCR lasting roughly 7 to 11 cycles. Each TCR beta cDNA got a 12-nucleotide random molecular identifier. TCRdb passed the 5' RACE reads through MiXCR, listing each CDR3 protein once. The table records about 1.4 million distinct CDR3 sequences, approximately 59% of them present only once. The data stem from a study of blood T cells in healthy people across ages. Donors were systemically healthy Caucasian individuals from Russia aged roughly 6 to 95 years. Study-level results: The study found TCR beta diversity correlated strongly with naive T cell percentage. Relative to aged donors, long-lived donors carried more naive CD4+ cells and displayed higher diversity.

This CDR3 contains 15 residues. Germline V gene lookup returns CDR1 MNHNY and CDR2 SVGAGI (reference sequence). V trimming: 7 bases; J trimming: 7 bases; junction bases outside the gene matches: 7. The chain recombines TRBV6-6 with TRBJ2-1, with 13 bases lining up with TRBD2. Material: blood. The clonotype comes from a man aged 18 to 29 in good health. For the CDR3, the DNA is TGTGCCAGCATGGTAGAGACTAGCGGGAGGAATGAGCAGTTCTTC. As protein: CASMVETSGRNEQFF.